Shown below are 3 T cell receptor beta chains from a single sample sequenced in a study of cytomegalovirus exposure and HLA in healthy donors. A multiplex PCR was run with 60 Vbeta primers and 13 Jbeta primers. The assay was immunoSEQ multiplex PCR, and TCRdb's table has in-frame clones only and misses some. The data show over 70,000 clones, about 68% seen once. The specimen sequenced was PBMCs. Receptors were obtained from a man younger than 45 in good health and CMV-seropositive.

The V call is TRBV11-2, the J call TRBJ2-7; 9 positions match TRBD1. The V gene end was trimmed by 5 bases and the J gene end by 9 bases; junction bases not matched to a gene: 8. The CDR3 is 13 amino acids. Germline assignment: CDR1 SGHAT and CDR2 FQNNGV. CDR3 region: CASSPGQGSGQYF. The CDR3 DNA follows: TGTGCCAGCAGCCCCGGACAGGGGTCCGGGCAGTACTTC.

The table lists this clone with a count of one. The rearrangement links TRBV5-5 to TRBJ2-5; TRBD2 matches 10 bases. CDR1 is SGHKS and CDR2 is YYEKEE in the germline V gene (reference sequence). J was trimmed by 4 bases and V by 0 bases; bases with no gene match: 6. This CDR3 contains 16 residues. The CDR3 is CASSLEVASGRETQYF. The CDR3 DNA sequence: TGTGCCAGCAGCTTGGAGGTGGCTAGCGGGAGAGAGACCCAGTACTTC.

The genes are TRBV28 and TRBJ1-1; TRBD1 might be the D (6 bases). There are 14 residues in the CDR3. The germline V gene has CDR1 MDHEN and CDR2 SYDVKM. The V and J ends lost 1 base and 11 bases respectively, with 17 bases between them. This chain's CDR3 is CASSLSPGVWYAFF. As DNA, the CDR3 is TGTGCCAGCAGTTTATCCCCAGGGGTATGGTACGCTTTCTTT.